This is a list of T cell receptor beta chains from one sample in a study of neurological immune-mediated disorders. MiXCR, run by TCRdb on the 5' RACE reads, gives a single entry per CDR3 protein. In the table there are more than 100,000 distinct CDR3 sequences, more than 10% of which are singletons. The sequenced sample was PBMCs. The source of these receptors is a female donor with HTLV-1-associated myelopathy (HAM/TSP). Both conserved end residues are part of each CDR3. The D gene is left open where the match is weak. Size values are once, few and many counts, or a class for expanded clones, and some rows have none.

TGTGCCAGCAGTTTATGGGGCGGGGAGCTGTTTTTT CASSLWGGELFF - TRBJ2-2 TRBV28 many
TGCGCCAGCAGCTTGTGGGCAGGGGGCCCCGTTAGCACCGGGGAGCTGTTTTTT CASSLWAGGPVSTGELFF TRBD1 TRBJ2-2 TRBV5-1 many
TGCGCCAGCAGCTTGACTAGCGGGGAGTCCCAGTACTTC CASSLTSGESQYF TRBD2 TRBJ2-5 TRBV5-1 many
TGCAGTGCTAGAGATCCGGCTAGCGGGGGTGCGACCGGGAGGGAGCAGTACTTC CSARDPASGGATGREQYF TRBD2 TRBJ2-7 TRBV20-1 few
TGTGCCAGCAGCGCAGGCGATGGCACCTACTATGGCTACACCTTC CASSAGDGTYYGYTF - TRBJ1-2 TRBV9 -
TGCAGTGCTCTGCAGGGGGCGCAGGGGGCCAACGTCCTGACTTTC CSALQGAQGANVLTF TRBD1 TRBJ2-6 TRBV20-1 many
TGTGCCAGCAATGGTCCGGGCGGCACGGATACGCAGTATTTT CASNGPGGTDTQYF - TRBJ2-3 TRBV12-3/TRBV12-4 many
TGTGCCTGGAGTCTGTCGGGGGCAGATACGCAGTATTTT CAWSLSGADTQYF - TRBJ2-3 TRBV30 -
TGTGCCACCCAGAGGGCAGATACGCAGTATTTT CATQRADTQYF - TRBJ2-3 TRBV3-1 many
TGTGCCAGCAGTTACTCGCCGACTGCCTCCTACAATGAGCAGTTCTTC CASSYSPTASYNEQFF - TRBJ2-1 TRBV6-5 many
TGTGCCAGCAGCTTAGTGTGGGGAAATGAGCAGTTCTTC CASSLVWGNEQFF - TRBJ2-1 TRBV11-1 many
TGTGCCAGCAGTGAAGAGAGGAGCTCTAAAAACATTCAGTACTTC CASSEERSSKNIQYF - TRBJ2-4 TRBV2 many
TGTGCCAGCAGTGGGGCAAGGGGGGCCAACGTCCTGACTTTC CASSGARGANVLTF - TRBJ2-6 TRBV6-5 many
TGCAGTGCTCAAATCTGGGGTCAGACACAAGAGACCCAGTACTTC CSAQIWGQTQETQYF - TRBJ2-5 TRBV20-1 -
TGTGCCAGCAGCCCGGGACTAGGGTATGGCACCGGGGAGCTGTTTTTT CASSPGLGYGTGELFF TRBD2 TRBJ2-2 TRBV7-2 many
TGCGCCAGCAGCCCGTACGGGGGGCCGAATGAGCAGTTCTTC CASSPYGGPNEQFF - TRBJ2-1 TRBV5-1 many
TGCGCCAGCACCAAACTCCCCAGAAGCTCCTCCTCCTACAATGAGCAGTTCTTC CASTKLPRSSSSYNEQFF - TRBJ2-1 TRBV5-1 many
TGCGCCAGCAGCCTATTATCATACCAAGAGACCCAGTACTTC CASSLLSYQETQYF - TRBJ2-5 TRBV5-1 few
TGCAGTGCTAGGCTAGCGGGTCAATACGAGCAGTACTTC CSARLAGQYEQYF TRBD2 TRBJ2-7 TRBV20-1 many
TGTGCCAGCTCACCTAGGACAGACTCCTCCTACAATGAGCAGTTCTTC CASSPRTDSSYNEQFF - TRBJ2-1 TRBV18 many
TGTGCCAGCAGCTCCGGGGGGCCTCTATACAATGAGCAGTTCTTC CASSSGGPLYNEQFF - TRBJ2-1 TRBV11-1 -
TGCGCCAGCAGCCAATTGGGGATTGAGCAGTTCTTC CASSQLGIEQFF - TRBJ2-1 TRBV4-1 many
TGTGCCAGCAGTGACTCGGGACACACGAATGAGCAGTTCTTC CASSDSGHTNEQFF - TRBJ2-1 TRBV6-4 many
TGCGCCAGCAGCTTGGATACAGGGGGACGGGGCTACACCTTC CASSLDTGGRGYTF TRBD1 TRBJ1-2 TRBV5-1 many
TGTGCCAGCAGCCAAGATACGGTGAACTATGGCTACACCTTC CASSQDTVNYGYTF - TRBJ1-2 TRBV4-2 many
TGCGCCAGCAGCTTGGATGGCCCGACTCGGGGAGCTTTCTTT CASSLDGPTRGAFF - TRBJ1-1 TRBV5-1 many
TGCGCCAGCAGCCAAGAAGGTCGGGCAGCAACTAATGAAAAACTGTTTTTT CASSQEGRAATNEKLFF - TRBJ1-4 TRBV4-1 many
TGTGCCAGCAGGGAGGTGTCCGGGACCTACGAGCAGTACTTC CASREVSGTYEQYF - TRBJ2-7 TRBV5-6 many
TGTGCCACCTTTTCTCCGGGACAGGGGTCCTACGAGCAGTACTTC CATFSPGQGSYEQYF TRBD1 TRBJ2-7 TRBV9 many
TGTGCCAGCAGCCAATCTCTGAACACTGAAGCTTTCTTT CASSQSLNTEAFF - TRBJ1-1 TRBV14 many
TGTGCCAGCAGCCTTATAGCGGGGGGCACCGGGGAGCTGTTTTTT CASSLIAGGTGELFF TRBD2 TRBJ2-2 TRBV2 -
TGCGCCAGCAGCCGACAGGGAGAGTTTGCAGATACGCAGTATTTT CASSRQGEFADTQYF TRBD1 TRBJ2-3 TRBV5-1 many
TGCGCCAGCAGCGATCCTCAGGGGGCGGCTGAGCAGTTCTTC CASSDPQGAAEQFF TRBD1 TRBJ2-1 TRBV5-1 few
TGTGCCAGCAGCCGCGGCCCCTCTGGGGCCAACGTCCTGACTTTC CASSRGPSGANVLTF - TRBJ2-6 TRBV7-9 many
TGTGCCAGCAGCTTTAGACAGGGAGGGACAGATACGCAGTATTTT CASSFRQGGTDTQYF - TRBJ2-3 TRBV7-2 many
TGTGCCAGTAGTATAGATCTAACGGGACAGGGGGCGGAAGATACGCAGTATTTT CASSIDLTGQGAEDTQYF TRBD1 TRBJ2-3 TRBV19 -
TGCGCCAGCAGCTTGGAAATTGGATTGTGGTACTTC CASSLEIGLWYF - TRBJ2-7 TRBV5-1 many
TGTGCCAGCAGCTACGAACTAGCGGGGGGATATACGCAGTATTTT CASSYELAGGYTQYF TRBD2 TRBJ2-3 TRBV7-2 -
TGTGCCATCAGTGACCGGGACAGGGTTGGCGAGCAGTACTTC CAISDRDRVGEQYF TRBD1 TRBJ2-7 TRBV10-3 few
TGCGCCAGCAGCCAAACACCGGGACAGGGGTTCTACGAGCAGTACTTC CASSQTPGQGFYEQYF TRBD1 TRBJ2-7 TRBV4-1 many
TGTGCCAGCAGTTCGCGGGTAGAGGGCTACACCTTC CASSSRVEGYTF - TRBJ1-2 TRBV6-2/TRBV6-3 -